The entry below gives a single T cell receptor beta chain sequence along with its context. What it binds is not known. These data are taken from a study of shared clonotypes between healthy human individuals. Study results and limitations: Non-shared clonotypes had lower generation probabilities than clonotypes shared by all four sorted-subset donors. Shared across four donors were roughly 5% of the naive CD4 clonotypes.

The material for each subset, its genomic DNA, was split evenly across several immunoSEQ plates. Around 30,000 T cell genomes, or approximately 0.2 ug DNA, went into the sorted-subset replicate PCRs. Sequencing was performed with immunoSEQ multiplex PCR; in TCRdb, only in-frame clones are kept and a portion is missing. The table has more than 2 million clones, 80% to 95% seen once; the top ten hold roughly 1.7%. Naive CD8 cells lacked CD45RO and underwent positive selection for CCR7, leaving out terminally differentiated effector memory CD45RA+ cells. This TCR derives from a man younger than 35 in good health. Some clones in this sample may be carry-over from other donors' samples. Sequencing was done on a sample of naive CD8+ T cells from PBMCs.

The CDR3 spells CASSLARGNTEAFF. In DNA form, the CDR3 reads TGTGCCAGCAGTTTAGCCAGGGGGAACACTGAAGCTTTCTTT. The rearrangement joins TRBV28 to TRBJ1-1; the D gene is possibly TRBD1 (6 bases). The CDR3 sequence is 14 residues long. Trimming took off 2 bases at V and 1 base at J, with 8 bases between the two ends. Germline CDR1 MDHEN, CDR2 SYDVKM.